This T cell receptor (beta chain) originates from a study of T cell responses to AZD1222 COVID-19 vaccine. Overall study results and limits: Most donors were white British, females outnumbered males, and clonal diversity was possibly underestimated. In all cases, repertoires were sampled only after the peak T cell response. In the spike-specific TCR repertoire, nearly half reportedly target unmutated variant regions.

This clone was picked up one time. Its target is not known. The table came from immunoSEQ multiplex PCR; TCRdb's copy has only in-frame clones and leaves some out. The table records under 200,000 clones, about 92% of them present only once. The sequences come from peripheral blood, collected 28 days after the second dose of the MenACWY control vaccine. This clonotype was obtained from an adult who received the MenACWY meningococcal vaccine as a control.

The chain's CDR3 is CASSLTGGQETQYF. The CDR3 nucleotides read TGTGCCAGCAGCTTAACGGGAGGGCAAGAGACCCAGTACTTC. V usage is TRBV7-9 and J usage is TRBJ2-5, with 8 bases lining up with TRBD2. The CDR3 has 14 amino acids. Per the germline V gene, CDR1 is SEHNR and CDR2 is FQNEAQ (reference sequence). V was pared by 2 bases and J by 2 bases, with 1 base of the junction left unmatched.